The clone carrying this T cell receptor (beta chain) was counted between two and nine times. The data are from a study of T-cell memory formation after mild COVID-19. After 5'RACE with constant-segment primers, TCR alpha and TCR beta cDNA libraries carrying sample barcodes and UMIs were obtained. One entry per CDR3 protein results from TCRdb running MiXCR on the 5' RACE reads. The table records around 300,000 distinct CDR3 sequences, 8% to 9% of them present only once. Germline CDR1 and CDR2: MNHNY and SVGAGI (reference sequence). The V gene lost 5 bases and the J gene lost 3 bases, with 4 bases spanning the gap. The CDR3 length is 11 residues.

The chain carries TRBV6-6 and TRBJ2-5; D remains unclear. Source material: PBMCs or a T cell subset sorted from them (not recorded which). This receptor was obtained from a man in his late teens or twenties who had mild COVID-19 (a few samples of this study predate the infection). Cell type and time point are not known. The CDR3 nucleotides are TGTGCCAGCAGTGGAAAAGAGACCCAGTACTTC. This encodes CASSGKETQYF.